The T cell receptor beta chain described here comes from a study of T cells in Graves' hyperthyroidism and ophthalmopathy. Overall study results and limits: Most clonotypes expanded in thyroid above 0.001 were likewise present in blood.

This clonotype was picked up many times. Its antigen is as yet unknown. Trimming took off 0 bases at V and 0 bases at J, with 10 bases between the two ends. CDR1 and CDR2 from the germline V gene are PRHDT and FYEKMQ (reference sequence). This CDR3 contains 16 residues. TCR beta CDR3 regions were amplified from RNA transcripts. During a first-round RT-PCR of the TCR CDR3, the HTBI primer set was used. TCRdb itself ran the multiplex PCR reads through MiXCR, one entry per CDR3 protein. Among hundreds of thousands of distinct CDR3 sequences listed, under 20% were seen once. The chain couples TRBV13 to TRBJ2-3, with D perhaps TRBD2 (5 bases). This TCR came from a woman aged 18-35 years with Graves' ophthalmopathy. The sequenced material came from blood. The CDR3, as DNA: TGTGCCAGCAGCTTAGGCGTGCGGACTAGCACAGATACGCAGTATTTT. It yields the protein CASSLGVRTSTDTQYF. Using reference TRBV13 and TRBJ2-3 for the parts outside the CDR3, the full variable domain is AAGVIQSPRHLIKEKRETATLKCYPIPRHDTVYWYQQGPGQDPQFLISFYEKMQSDKGSIPDRFSAQQFSDYHSELNMSSLELGDSALYFCASSLGVRTSTDTQYFGPGTRLTVL.